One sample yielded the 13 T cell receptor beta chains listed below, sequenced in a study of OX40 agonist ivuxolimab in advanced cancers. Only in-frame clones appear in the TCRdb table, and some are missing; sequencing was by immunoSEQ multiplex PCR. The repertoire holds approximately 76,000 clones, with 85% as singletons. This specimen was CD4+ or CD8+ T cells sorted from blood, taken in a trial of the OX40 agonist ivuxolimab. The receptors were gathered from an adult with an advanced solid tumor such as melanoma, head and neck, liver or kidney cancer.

The CDR3: CAWSVPGYGYTF. CDR3 coding DNA: TGTGCCTGGAGTGTCCCGGGGTATGGCTACACCTTC. This chain links TRBV30 with TRBJ1-2; D not certain. CDR3 size: 12 residues. V dropped 0 bases and J dropped 5 bases, with 7 bases sitting between them. Germline V lookup: CDR1 GTSNPN, CDR2 SVGIG (reference sequence).

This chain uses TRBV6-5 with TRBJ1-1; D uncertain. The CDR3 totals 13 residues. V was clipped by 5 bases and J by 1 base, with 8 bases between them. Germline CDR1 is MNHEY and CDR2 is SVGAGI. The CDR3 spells CASSRQWNTEAFF. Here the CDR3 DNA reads TGTGCCAGCAGTCGGCAATGGAACACTGAAGCTTTCTTT.

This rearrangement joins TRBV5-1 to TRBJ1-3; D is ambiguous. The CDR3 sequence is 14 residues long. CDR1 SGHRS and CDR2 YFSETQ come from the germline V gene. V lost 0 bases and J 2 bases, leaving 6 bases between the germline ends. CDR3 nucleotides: TGCGCCAGCAGCTTGGGGACGGCTGGAAACACCATATATTTT. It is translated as CASSLGTAGNTIYF.

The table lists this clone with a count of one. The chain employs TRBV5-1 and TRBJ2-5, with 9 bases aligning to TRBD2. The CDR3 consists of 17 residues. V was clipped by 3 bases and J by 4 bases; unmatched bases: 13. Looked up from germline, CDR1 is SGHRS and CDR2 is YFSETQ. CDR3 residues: CASSSGLAIGVGETQYF. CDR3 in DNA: TGCGCCAGCAGCTCGGGACTAGCTATAGGTGTCGGAGAGACCCAGTACTTC. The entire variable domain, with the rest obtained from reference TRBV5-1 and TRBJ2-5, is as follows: KAGVTQTPRYLIKTRGQQVTLSCSPISGHRSVSWYQQTPGQGLQFLFEYFSETQRNKGNFPGRFSGRQFSNSRSEMNVSTLELGDSALYLCASSSGLAIGVGETQYFGPGTRLLVL.

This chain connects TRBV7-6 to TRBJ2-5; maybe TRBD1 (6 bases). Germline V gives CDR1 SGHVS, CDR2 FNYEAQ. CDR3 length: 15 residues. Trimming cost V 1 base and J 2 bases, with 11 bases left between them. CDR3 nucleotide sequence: TGTGCCAGCAGCTTAGAACAGGGTTGGCAAGAGACCCAGTACTTC. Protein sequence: CASSLEQGWQETQYF. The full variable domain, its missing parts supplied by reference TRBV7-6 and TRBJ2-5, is GAGVSQSPRYKVTKRGQDVALRCDPISGHVSLYWYRQALGQGPEFLTYFNYEAQQDKSGLPNDRFSAERPEGSISTLTIQRTEQRDSAMYRCASSLEQGWQETQYFGPGTRLLVL.

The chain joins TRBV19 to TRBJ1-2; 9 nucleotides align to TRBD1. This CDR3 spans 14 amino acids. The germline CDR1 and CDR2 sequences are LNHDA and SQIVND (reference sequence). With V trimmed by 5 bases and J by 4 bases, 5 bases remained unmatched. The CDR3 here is CASSSTGGGYGYTF. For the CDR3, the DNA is TGTGCCAGTAGTTCTACAGGGGGCGGCTATGGCTACACCTTC.

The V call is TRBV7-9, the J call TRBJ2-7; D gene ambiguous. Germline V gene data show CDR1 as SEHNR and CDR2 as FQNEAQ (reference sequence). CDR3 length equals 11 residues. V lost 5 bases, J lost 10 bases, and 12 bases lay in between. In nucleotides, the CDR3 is TGTGCCAGCAGCCAAATAATAGTACAGTACTTC. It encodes CASSQIIVQYF.

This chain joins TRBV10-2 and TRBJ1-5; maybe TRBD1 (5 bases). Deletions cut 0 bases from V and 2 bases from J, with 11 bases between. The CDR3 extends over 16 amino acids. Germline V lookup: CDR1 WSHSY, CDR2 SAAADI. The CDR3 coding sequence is TGCGCCAGCAGTGAGTCGGGCGGGGGGGGCAATCAGCCCCAGCATTTT. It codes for CASSESGGGGNQPQHF.

The DNA of the CDR3 is TGTGCCAGCAGCTTGGTGGGGCAGCCCCAGCATTTT. Its translation is CASSLVGQPQHF. This chain links TRBV5-6 with TRBJ1-5; D uncertain. V was trimmed by 0 bases and J by 7 bases, leaving 5 bases between them. The CDR3 covers 12 residues. CDR1 and CDR2 (germline): SGHDT, YYEEEE.

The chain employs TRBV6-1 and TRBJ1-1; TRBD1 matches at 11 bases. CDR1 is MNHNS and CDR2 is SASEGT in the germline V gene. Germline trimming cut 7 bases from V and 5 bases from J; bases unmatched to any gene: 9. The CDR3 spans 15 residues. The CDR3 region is CASKGQGVGWTEAFF. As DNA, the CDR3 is TGTGCCAGCAAGGGACAGGGGGTTGGTTGGACTGAAGCTTTCTTT.

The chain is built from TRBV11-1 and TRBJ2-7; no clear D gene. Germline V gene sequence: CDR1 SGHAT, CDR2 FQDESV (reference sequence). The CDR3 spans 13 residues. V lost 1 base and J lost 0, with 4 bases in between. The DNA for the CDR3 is TGTGCCAGCAGCTTAGGGGCCTCCTACGAGCAGTACTTC. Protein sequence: CASSLGASYEQYF.

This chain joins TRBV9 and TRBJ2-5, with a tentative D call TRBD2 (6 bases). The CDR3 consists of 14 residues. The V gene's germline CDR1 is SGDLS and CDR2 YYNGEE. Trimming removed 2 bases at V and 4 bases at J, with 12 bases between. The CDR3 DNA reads TGTGCCAGCAGCGTCCAGGGAGGAGGAGAGACCCAGTACTTC. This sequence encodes CASSVQGGGETQYF.

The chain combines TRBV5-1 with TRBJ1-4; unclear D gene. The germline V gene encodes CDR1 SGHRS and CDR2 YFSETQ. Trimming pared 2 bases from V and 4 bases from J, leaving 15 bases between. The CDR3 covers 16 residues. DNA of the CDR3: TGCGCCAGCAGCTTATCCCGTCCCGGGAATAATGAAAAACTGTTTTTT. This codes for CASSLSRPGNNEKLFF.